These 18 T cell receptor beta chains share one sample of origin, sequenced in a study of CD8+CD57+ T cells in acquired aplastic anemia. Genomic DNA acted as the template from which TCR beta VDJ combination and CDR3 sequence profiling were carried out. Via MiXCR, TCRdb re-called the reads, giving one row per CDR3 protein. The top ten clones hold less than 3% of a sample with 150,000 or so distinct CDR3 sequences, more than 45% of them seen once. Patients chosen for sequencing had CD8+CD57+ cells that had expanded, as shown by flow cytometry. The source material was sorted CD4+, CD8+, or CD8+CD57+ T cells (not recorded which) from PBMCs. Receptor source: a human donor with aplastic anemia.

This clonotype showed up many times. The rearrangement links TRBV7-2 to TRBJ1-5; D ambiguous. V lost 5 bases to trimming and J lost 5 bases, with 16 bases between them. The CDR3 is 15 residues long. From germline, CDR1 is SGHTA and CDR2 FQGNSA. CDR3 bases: TGTGCCAGCAGCCTAGGAGAATCGGTCCATCAGCCCCAGCATTTT. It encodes CASSLGESVHQPQHF.

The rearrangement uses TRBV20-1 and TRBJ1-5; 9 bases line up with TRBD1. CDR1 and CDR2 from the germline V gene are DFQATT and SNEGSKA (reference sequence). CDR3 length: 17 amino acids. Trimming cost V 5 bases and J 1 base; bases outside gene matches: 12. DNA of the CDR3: TGCAGTGCTCGGCCGGGACAGGGAGGGGGAAGCAATCAGCCCCAGCATTTT. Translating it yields CSARPGQGGGSNQPQHF.

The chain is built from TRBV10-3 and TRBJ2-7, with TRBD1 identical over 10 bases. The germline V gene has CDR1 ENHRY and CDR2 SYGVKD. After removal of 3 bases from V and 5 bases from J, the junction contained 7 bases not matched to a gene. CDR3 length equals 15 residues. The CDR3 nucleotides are TGTGCCATCAGTGAACCGGGACAGGGGATCAACGAGCAGTACTTC. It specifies CAISEPGQGINEQYF.

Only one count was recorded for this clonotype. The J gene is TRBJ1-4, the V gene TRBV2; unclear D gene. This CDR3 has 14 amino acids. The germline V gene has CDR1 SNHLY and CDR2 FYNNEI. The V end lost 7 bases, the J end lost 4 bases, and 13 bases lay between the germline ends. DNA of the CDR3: TGTGCCAGCATGCGCGGGGTCGATAATGAAAAACTGTTTTTT. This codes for CASMRGVDNEKLFF.

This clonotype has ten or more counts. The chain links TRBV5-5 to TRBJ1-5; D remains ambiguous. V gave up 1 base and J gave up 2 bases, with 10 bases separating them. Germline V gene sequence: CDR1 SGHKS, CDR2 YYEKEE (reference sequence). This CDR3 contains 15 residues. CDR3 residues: CASSLLPSGNQPQHF. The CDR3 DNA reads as TGTGCCAGCAGCTTGTTACCCTCGGGCAATCAGCCCCAGCATTTT.

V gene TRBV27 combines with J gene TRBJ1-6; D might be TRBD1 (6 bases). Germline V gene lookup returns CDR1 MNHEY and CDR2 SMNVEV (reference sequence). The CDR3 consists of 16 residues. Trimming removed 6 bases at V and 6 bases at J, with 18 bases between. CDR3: CASRGRGGVFNSPLHF. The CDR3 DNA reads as TGTGCCAGCAGGGGACGGGGGGGCGTGTTTAATTCACCCCTCCACTTT.

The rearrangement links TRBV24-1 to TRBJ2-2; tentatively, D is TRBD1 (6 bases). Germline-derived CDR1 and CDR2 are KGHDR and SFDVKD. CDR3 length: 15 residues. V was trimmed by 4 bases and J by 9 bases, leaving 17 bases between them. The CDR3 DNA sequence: TGTGCCACCAGTGACCACCTCAGGGGCGGGCGGGAGCTGTTTTTT. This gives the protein CATSDHLRGGRELFF.

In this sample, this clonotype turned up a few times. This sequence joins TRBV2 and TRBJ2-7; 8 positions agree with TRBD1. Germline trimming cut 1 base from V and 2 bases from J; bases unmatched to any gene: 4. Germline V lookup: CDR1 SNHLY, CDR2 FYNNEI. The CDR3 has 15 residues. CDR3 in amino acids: CASSEVKTGAYEQYF. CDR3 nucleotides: TGTGCCAGCAGTGAAGTAAAGACAGGGGCCTACGAGCAGTACTTC.

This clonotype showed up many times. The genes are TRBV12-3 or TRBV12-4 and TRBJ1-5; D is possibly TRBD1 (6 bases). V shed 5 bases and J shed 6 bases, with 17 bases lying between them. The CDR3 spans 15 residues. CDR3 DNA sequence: TGTGCCAGCAGTCGAACCACAGGGATGGGTCAGCCCCAGCATTTT. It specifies CASSRTTGMGQPQHF.

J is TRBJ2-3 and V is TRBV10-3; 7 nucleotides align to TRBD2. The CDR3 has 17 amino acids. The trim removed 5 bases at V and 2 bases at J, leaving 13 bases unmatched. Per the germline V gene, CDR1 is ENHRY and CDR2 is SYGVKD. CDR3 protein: CAISRAGLAGNTDTQYF. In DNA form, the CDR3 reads TGTGCCATCAGTCGAGCGGGACTCGCAGGAAACACAGATACGCAGTATTTT.

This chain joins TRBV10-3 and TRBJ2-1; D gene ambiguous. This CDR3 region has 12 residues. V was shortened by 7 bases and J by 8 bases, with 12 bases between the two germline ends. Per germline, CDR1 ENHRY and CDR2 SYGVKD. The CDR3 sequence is CAINAPGHEQFF. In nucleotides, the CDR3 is TGTGCCATCAATGCGCCGGGCCATGAGCAGTTCTTC.

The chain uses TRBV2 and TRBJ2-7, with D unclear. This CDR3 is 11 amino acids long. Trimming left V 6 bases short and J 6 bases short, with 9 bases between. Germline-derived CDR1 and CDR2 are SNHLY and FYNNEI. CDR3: CASRARAEQYF. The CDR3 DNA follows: TGTGCCAGCAGAGCTAGGGCCGAGCAGTACTTC. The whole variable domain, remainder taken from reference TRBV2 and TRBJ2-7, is EPEVTQTPSHQVTQMGQEVILRCVPISNHLYFYWYRQILGQKVEFLVSFYNNEISEKSEIFDDQFSVERPDGSNFTLKIRSTKLEDSAMYFCASRARAEQYFGPGTRLTVT.

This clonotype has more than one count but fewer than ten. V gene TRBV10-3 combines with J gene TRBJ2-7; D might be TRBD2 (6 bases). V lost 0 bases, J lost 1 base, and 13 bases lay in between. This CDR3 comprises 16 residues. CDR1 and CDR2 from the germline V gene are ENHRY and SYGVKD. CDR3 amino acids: CAISESARDRSYEQYF. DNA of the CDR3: TGTGCCATCAGTGAGTCGGCGCGGGATCGATCCTACGAGCAGTACTTC.

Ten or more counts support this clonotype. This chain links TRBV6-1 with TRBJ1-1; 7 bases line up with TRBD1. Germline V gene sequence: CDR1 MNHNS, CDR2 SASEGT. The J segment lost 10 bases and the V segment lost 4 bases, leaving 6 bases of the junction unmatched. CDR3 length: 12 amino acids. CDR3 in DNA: TGTGCCAGCAGTGCGACAGGGAGGGGAGCTTTCTTT. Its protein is CASSATGRGAFF.

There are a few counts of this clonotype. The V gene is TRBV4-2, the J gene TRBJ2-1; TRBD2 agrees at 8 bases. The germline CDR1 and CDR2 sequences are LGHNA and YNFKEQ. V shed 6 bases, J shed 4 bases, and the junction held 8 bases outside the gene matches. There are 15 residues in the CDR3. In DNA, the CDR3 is TGTGCCAGCAGGGCCCCGGGAGGGGGTTACAATGAGCAGTTCTTC. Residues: CASRAPGGGYNEQFF.

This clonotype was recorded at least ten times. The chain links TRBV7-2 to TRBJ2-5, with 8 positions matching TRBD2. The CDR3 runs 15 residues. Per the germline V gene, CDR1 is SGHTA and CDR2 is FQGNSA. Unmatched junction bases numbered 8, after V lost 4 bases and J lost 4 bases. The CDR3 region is CASSWTLAGRETQYF. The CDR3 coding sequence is TGTGCCAGCAGCTGGACCCTAGCGGGCAGAGAGACCCAGTACTTC.

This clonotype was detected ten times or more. CDR3 amino acids: CASSYQRVYEQFF. The CDR3 nucleotides are TGTGCCAGCAGCTACCAGAGAGTTTATGAGCAGTTCTTC. The V and J genes are TRBV2 and TRBJ2-1, with unresolved D. V lost 6 bases and J lost 8, with 14 bases in between. The germline CDR1 and CDR2 sequences are SNHLY and FYNNEI. There are 13 residues in the CDR3.

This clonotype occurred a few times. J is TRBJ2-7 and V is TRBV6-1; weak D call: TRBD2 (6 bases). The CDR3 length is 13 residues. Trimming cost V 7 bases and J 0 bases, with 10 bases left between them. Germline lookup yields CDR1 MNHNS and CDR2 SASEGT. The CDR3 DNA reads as TGTGCCAGCAACGGGGGTACCTCCTACGAGCAGTACTTC. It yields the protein CASNGGTSYEQYF.